This TCR beta chain was identified during a study of T cells in Graves' hyperthyroidism and ophthalmopathy. Amplification targeted TCR beta CDR3 regions from RNA transcripts. The HTBI set primed first-round TCR CDR3 RT-PCR. Each CDR3 protein is one row after TCRdb ran MiXCR on the multiplex PCR reads. Among 370,000 or so distinct CDR3 sequences listed, 13% were seen once. The study's findings and limits: Among thyroid clonotypes expanded above 0.001, most also appeared in blood. From stable hyperthyroidism, ophthalmopathy was separated by a 13 V-J model.

This clonotype was counted between two and nine times. The antigen remains unidentified. Germline V gene data show CDR1 as MNHNS and CDR2 as SASEGT. Trimming cost V 1 base and J 0 bases; bases outside gene matches: 18. There are 21 residues in the CDR3. Those patients with uncontrolled infection, other autoimmune disease, pregnancy or lactation were excluded. Thyroid ultrasound and orbital computed tomography, with clinical symptoms and serum thyroxine and TRAb, informed diagnoses. The sample consisted of blood. The TCR sequence derives from a man younger than 45 with Graves' hyperthyroidism that later progressed to Graves' ophthalmopathy. The chain carries TRBV6-1 and TRBJ1-5; TRBD1 matches 7 bases. CDR3 coding DNA: TGTGCCAGCAGTGAAGAGTGGGACAGCCGATTTTTCTTGAATAGCAATCAGCCCCAGCATTTT. The encoded protein is CASSEEWDSRFFLNSNQPQHF.